The T cell receptor beta chain described here comes from a study of cytomegalovirus exposure and HLA in healthy donors. 13 Jbeta primers and 60 Vbeta primers were used for the PCR. TCRdb's copy holds only in-frame clones and misses some; the assay was immunoSEQ multiplex PCR. The sample contains over 150,000 clones, 65% to 80% of which appear only once. CDR3 length: 15 residues. V dropped 0 bases and J dropped 1 base, with 9 bases sitting between them. Germline CDR1 reads LNHNV; CDR2 reads YYDKDF (reference sequence). The TCR sequence derives from a man in his forties or fifties in good health and CMV-seronegative. This chain joins TRBV15 and TRBJ2-5; possibly TRBD2 for D (5 bases). Sequences were obtained from PBMCs. In DNA, the CDR3 is TGTGCCACCAGCAGAGACCCGGGGATCCAAGAGACCCAGTACTTC. Translating it yields CATSRDPGIQETQYF.